One T cell receptor (beta chain) is described in this entry. The antigen is undetermined. At one boundary the junction diverges from the germline segment, which might be a read error. This CDR3 region has 13 residues. CDR1 SGHNT and CDR2 YYREEE come from the germline V gene (reference sequence). CDR3 and TCR beta VDJ profiling relied on a genomic DNA template. Each CDR3 protein gets one entry after TCRdb re-called the reads with MiXCR. The sample shows around 250,000 distinct CDR3 sequences, 65% to 90% of them seen only once. This sample is part of a study of CD8+CD57+ T cells in acquired aplastic anemia. Study overall: On average, sorted CD4+ and CD8+ cells gave 2.5 to 4 ug of DNA.

All patients picked for sequencing had shown, by flow cytometry, an expansion of CD8+CD57+ cells. Patients had received no therapy at the time of blood sampling. Study conclusions and caveats: Patients were compared with controls for CD8+ Simpson's diversity, and no significant difference emerged. The same twenty-nine CD8+ CDR3 sequences occurred in patients and in controls.

The J gene is TRBJ2-1, the V gene TRBV5-4; 7 bases are a match to TRBD2. The sequence was obtained from a human donor with aplastic anemia. The specimen sequenced was sorted CD4+, CD8+, or CD8+CD57+ T cells (not recorded which) from PBMCs. CDR3 in amino acids: CASSFTSAGSLSF. The CDR3 DNA sequence: TGTGCCAGCAGCTTTACTAGCGCGGGAAGTCTGTCCTTC.